These T cell receptor beta chains were read from a single sample in a study of control samples from healthy donors and cancer patients. Generated by immunoSEQ multiplex PCR, the TCRdb table keeps only in-frame clones and is missing some. The sample lists some 120,000 clones, under 95% occurring once. The specimen was blood. These receptors originate from a man aged 18 to 30 in good health. CDR3s include the opening cysteine and the closing phenylalanine or tryptophan. A D gene is named only where the DNA matches it firmly. Not all rows give a size; the values are once, few, many and, for expanded clones, a class.

cdr3_nt cdr3_aa j_call d_call clone_size v_call
TGTGCCAGCAGCCCGATACAGGGGACTAACACTGAAGCTTTCTTT CASSPIQGTNTEAFF TRBJ1-1 TRBD1 - TRBV11-2
TGTGCCAGTAGTATTACCCCGCGGGATCAGCCCCAGCATTTT CASSITPRDQPQHF TRBJ1-5 - - TRBV19
TGTGCCAGCCAGCCGACTCTCAACACCGGGGAGCTGTTTTTT CASQPTLNTGELFF TRBJ2-2 - - TRBV2
TGTGCCAGCAGCTTATCAGGTTACACCGGGGAGCTGTTTTTT CASSLSGYTGELFF TRBJ2-2 - - TRBV7-3
TGTGCCAGCAGTTACGGGGACTCAGGGAAAGCTTTCTTT CASSYGDSGKAFF TRBJ1-1 - few TRBV6-2/TRBV6-3
TGCGCCAGCAGCCAAGAGGGCGTGGCAGCCTGGGAGCAGTACTTC CASSQEGVAAWEQYF TRBJ2-7 - - TRBV4-1
TGTGCCAGCAGCCCCGGGACAGGGGATTTCGGTCAGCCCCAGCATTTT CASSPGTGDFGQPQHF TRBJ1-5 TRBD1 - TRBV7-8
TGTGCCATCAGTGAGGGACAGTACAATCAGCCCCAGCATTTT CAISEGQYNQPQHF TRBJ1-5 - - TRBV10-3
TGTGCCAGTAGTATAGCCCCCAGCAGAGATGAGCAGTTCTTC CASSIAPSRDEQFF TRBJ2-1 - - TRBV19
TGCGCCAGCAGCCAAGAACGGACTAACTATGGCTACACCTTC CASSQERTNYGYTF TRBJ1-2 - - TRBV4-1
TGCGCCAGCAGCTTGCCCGGTCAAACTGGGGGGAACTATGGCTACACCTTC CASSLPGQTGGNYGYTF TRBJ1-2 - - TRBV5-1